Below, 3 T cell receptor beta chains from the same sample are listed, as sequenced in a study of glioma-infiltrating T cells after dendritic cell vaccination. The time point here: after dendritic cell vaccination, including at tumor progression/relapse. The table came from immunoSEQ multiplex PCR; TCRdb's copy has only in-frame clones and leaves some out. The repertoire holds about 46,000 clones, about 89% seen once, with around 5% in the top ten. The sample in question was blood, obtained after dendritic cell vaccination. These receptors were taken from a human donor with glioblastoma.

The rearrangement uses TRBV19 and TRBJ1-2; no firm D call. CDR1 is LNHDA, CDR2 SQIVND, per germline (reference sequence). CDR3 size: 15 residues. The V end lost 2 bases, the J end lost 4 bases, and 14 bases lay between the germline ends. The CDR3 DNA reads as TGTGCCAGTAGTATAACCCCCCCAGACTCCTATGGCTACACCTTC. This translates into CASSITPPDSYGYTF.

The CDR3 coding sequence is TGTGCCAGCATCAACATGAACACTGAAGCTTTCTTT. Encoded protein: CASINMNTEAFF. The rearrangement uses TRBV7-9 and TRBJ1-1; D ambiguous. V lost 7 bases and J 0 bases, leaving 6 bases between the germline ends. Per the germline V gene, CDR1 is SEHNR and CDR2 is FQNEAQ (reference sequence). The CDR3 has 12 amino acids.

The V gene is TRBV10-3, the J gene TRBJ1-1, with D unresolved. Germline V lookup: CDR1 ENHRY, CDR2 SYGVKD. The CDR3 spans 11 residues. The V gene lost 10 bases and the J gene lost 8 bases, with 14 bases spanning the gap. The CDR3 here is CATLTREEAFF. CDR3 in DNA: TGTGCCACCCTAACCCGAGAGGAAGCTTTCTTT.